Shown below are 27 T cell receptor beta chains from a single sample sequenced in a study of technical replicates of blood from a handful of donors. The assay was immunoSEQ multiplex PCR, and TCRdb's table has in-frame clones only and misses some. The data show about 100,000 clones, with about 95% seen just once and around 0.3% held by the top ten. The specimen sequenced was T cells isolated from PBMCs. The source is a human donor in good health.

V and J are TRBV5-6 and TRBJ2-2; 8 nucleotides match TRBD1. The CDR3 runs 17 residues. The germline V gene encodes CDR1 SGHDT and CDR2 YYEEEE. V trimming: 6 bases; J trimming: 0 bases; junction bases outside the gene matches: 10. The DNA of the CDR3 is TGTGCCAGCATGTTGTACAGGGGGTTCGCGAACACCGGGGAGCTGTTTTTT. Its protein is CASMLYRGFANTGELFF.

The chain couples TRBV19 to TRBJ2-1; 9 positions match TRBD2. V was clipped by 3 bases and J by 9 bases; unmatched bases: 9. Germline V lookup: CDR1 LNHDA, CDR2 SQIVND (reference sequence). CDR3 length: 15 amino acids. The CDR3 sequence: CASSIVSGSLGEQFF. The CDR3 bases are TGTGCCAGTAGTATCGTTAGCGGGAGCTTGGGTGAGCAGTTCTTC.

This sequence joins TRBV5-1 and TRBJ2-7; 13 nucleotides line up with TRBD2. CDR1 SGHRS and CDR2 YFSETQ come from the germline V gene. V lost 2 bases and J lost 0; bases outside the gene matches: 11. This CDR3 is built from 19 residues. In nucleotides, the CDR3 is TGCGCCAGCAGCTTCGTCGGACTAGCGGGAGAAGCCCTCTCCTACGAGCAGTACTTC. This sequence encodes CASSFVGLAGEALSYEQYF.

The chain has TRBV19 and TRBJ2-3; D is ambiguous. CDR3 length: 13 amino acids. The V gene's germline CDR1 is LNHDA and CDR2 SQIVND (reference sequence). V was clipped by 6 bases and J by 4 bases, with 11 bases between them. The CDR3 sequence is CASSPGGADTQYF. The CDR3, as DNA: TGTGCCAGTAGCCCGGGTGGAGCAGATACGCAGTATTTT. Together with reference TRBV19 and TRBJ2-3, the CDR3 gives the full variable domain: DGGITQSPKYLFRKEGQNVTLSCEQNLNHDAMYWYRQDPGQGLRLIYYSQIVNDFQKGDIAEGYSVSREKKESFPLTVTSAQKNPTAFYLCASSPGGADTQYFGPGTRLTVL.

The chain is built from TRBV28 and TRBJ2-7; no definite D call. The CDR3 runs to 11 residues. The V gene lost 6 bases and the J gene lost 3 bases, with 6 bases spanning the gap. The germline CDR1 and CDR2 sequences are MDHEN and SYDVKM. The CDR3 bases are TGTGCCAGCAGGCGGAACTACGAGCAGTACTTC. Amino acid sequence: CASRRNYEQYF.

The chain employs TRBV7-9 and TRBJ2-1; 8 positions agree with TRBD1. The V gene end was trimmed by 5 bases and the J gene end by 0 bases; junction bases not matched to a gene: 3. Per the germline V gene, CDR1 is SEHNR and CDR2 is FQNEAQ (reference sequence). This CDR3 contains 15 residues. CDR3 sequence (DNA): TGTGCCAGCAGCCGGACAGGGAGCTCCTACAATGAGCAGTTCTTC. It translates to CASSRTGSSYNEQFF.

The chain is built from TRBV5-1 and TRBJ2-5; D is perhaps TRBD2 (6 bases). Germline-derived CDR1 and CDR2 are SGHRS and YFSETQ. V was pared by 3 bases and J by 1 base, with 10 bases between. The CDR3 is made up of 14 amino acids. CDR3 loop: CASSWAGPQETQYF. Here the CDR3 DNA reads TGCGCCAGCAGCTGGGCGGGGCCCCAAGAGACCCAGTACTTC.

In its sample, this clone was seen once. V is TRBV6-1 and J is TRBJ2-2; D possibly corresponds to TRBD1 (5 bases). Trimming removed 5 bases at V and 3 bases at J, with 13 bases between. CDR1 and CDR2 from the germline V gene are MNHNS and SASEGT. The CDR3 is 15 amino acids. The CDR3 reads CASSRRQGDTGELFF. The CDR3 DNA is TGTGCCAGCAGTAGGCGTCAAGGGGACACCGGGGAGCTGTTTTTT.

This clone was seen just once. The CDR3 DNA follows: TGTGCCAGCAGTGACCTGACTAGCGGGACCTACAATGAGCAGTTCTTC. Residues: CASSDLTSGTYNEQFF. The chain joins TRBV2 to TRBJ2-1; 11 bases align to TRBD2. This CDR3 is 16 amino acids long. V dropped 3 bases and J dropped 2; count of bases not matched to a gene: 3. CDR1 and CDR2 from the germline V gene are SNHLY and FYNNEI.

The V gene is TRBV7-2, the J gene TRBJ1-1, with D possibly TRBD1 on 5 matching bases. CDR3 size: 14 residues. The germline V gene encodes CDR1 SGHTA and CDR2 FQGNSA. V gave up 3 bases and J gave up 4 bases, with 12 bases separating them. In DNA form, the CDR3 reads TGTGCCAGCAGCTTCCAGGGCGGGAGCACTGAAGCTTTCTTT. Encoded protein: CASSFQGGSTEAFF.

The chain couples TRBV12-2 to TRBJ2-7; the D call of TRBD2 is as the table states it, not checked on the DNA. TRBV12-2 counts as a pseudogene. There are 16 residues in the CDR3. DNA for the CDR3: TGTGCAAGTCGCTTAGCGGAGTCCTGTTCCCCCTACGAGCAGTACTTC. It codes for CASRLAESCSPYEQYF.

The rearrangement links TRBV7-2 to TRBJ1-1; D may be TRBD1 (5 bases). The germline V and J ends were trimmed by 6 bases and 3 bases, with 14 bases remaining between them. The CDR3 is 14 amino acids. CDR1 SGHTA and CDR2 FQGNSA come from the germline V gene. CDR3 region: CASRKGIMYTEAFF. The CDR3 DNA follows: TGTGCCAGCAGGAAGGGGATTATGTACACTGAAGCTTTCTTT.

CDR3 nucleotides: TGTGCCACCAGCGAGGGCCTGCGGGACACTGAAGCTTTCTTT. Amino acid sequence: CATSEGLRDTEAFF. The chain uses TRBV15 and TRBJ1-1; no clear D. CDR3 size: 14 residues. V lost 5 bases to trimming and J lost 3 bases, with 13 bases between them. Germline CDR1 LNHNV, CDR2 YYDKDF (reference sequence).

This clone was seen once. The chain links TRBV5-1 to TRBJ2-2, with TRBD1 as a possible D gene (5 bases). Trimming took off 4 bases at V and 2 bases at J, with 12 bases between the two ends. This CDR3 is built from 15 residues. Germline CDR1 SGHRS, CDR2 YFSETQ. CDR3 in amino acids: CASSPKTENTGELFF. In nucleotides, the CDR3 is TGCGCCAGCAGCCCGAAGACAGAAAACACCGGGGAGCTGTTTTTT.

This clone was seen only once. The chain is built from TRBV14 and TRBJ1-4, with D possibly being TRBD1 (6 bases). The V and J ends lost 5 bases and 8 bases respectively, with 15 bases between them. The CDR3 loop spans 14 amino acids. Germline CDR1 and CDR2: SGHDN and FVKESK. DNA for the CDR3: TGTGCCAGCAGCACCAGGGGTCTGGGGGAAAAACTGTTTTTT. It is translated as CASSTRGLGEKLFF.

The chain links TRBV18 to TRBJ2-7, with TRBD2 identical over 9 bases. The V segment lost 2 bases and the J segment 4 bases; nucleotides outside the gene matches: 0. The CDR3 totals 13 residues. Germline assignment: CDR1 KGHSH and CDR2 LQKENI. In nucleotides, the CDR3 is TGTGCCAGCTCACCAGCGGGAGGGTACGAGCAGTACTTC. Translated: CASSPAGGYEQYF.

J is TRBJ1-1 and V is TRBV27; D not resolved. V lost 0 bases, J lost 5 bases, and 10 bases lay in between. CDR1 is MNHEY and CDR2 is SMNVEV in the germline V gene (reference sequence). This CDR3 region has 14 residues. CDR3 in amino acids: CASSLSPSGTEAFF. CDR3 DNA: TGTGCCAGCAGTTTATCGCCCTCGGGAACTGAAGCTTTCTTT.

The chain joins TRBV11-2 to TRBJ2-4; D perhaps matches TRBD1 (6 bases). The V and J ends lost 5 bases and 6 bases respectively, with 14 bases between them. From germline, CDR1 is SGHAT and CDR2 FQNNGV. The CDR3 extends over 14 amino acids. In DNA form, the CDR3 reads TGTGCCAGCAGCCCAGGGGCGGTTAGAAACATTCAGTACTTC. Its protein product is CASSPGAVRNIQYF.

As regards this clone: A read error may account for a junction end that differs from germline. The chain links TRBV19 to TRBJ1-1; 8 bases match TRBD1. Per the germline V gene, CDR1 is LNHDA and CDR2 is SQIVND (reference sequence). CDR3 length: 17 amino acids. CDR3 in amino acids: CASSLQDREKWNTGAFF. The DNA for the CDR3 is TGTGCCAGTAGTCTCCAGGACAGGGAAAAATGGAACACTGGAGCTTTCTTT.

The chain has TRBV19 and TRBJ2-1; D is ambiguous. The CDR3 sequence is 15 residues long. V lost 7 bases, J lost 4 bases, and 17 bases lay in between. Germline V gene data show CDR1 as LNHDA and CDR2 as SQIVND (reference sequence). CDR3 sequence: CASKASLIGYNEQFF. In DNA form, the CDR3 reads TGTGCCAGTAAAGCGAGTCTTATCGGATACAATGAGCAGTTCTTC.

This clone came up once. The chain employs TRBV29-1 and TRBJ1-2; D unclear. Germline assignment: CDR1 SQVTM and CDR2 ANQGSEA. This CDR3 contains 13 residues. Trimming took off 0 bases at V and 8 bases at J, with 13 bases between the two ends. The CDR3 protein is CSVEDVGRNGYTF. The CDR3 DNA follows: TGCAGCGTTGAAGATGTAGGGAGGAACGGCTACACCTTC.

The V and J genes are TRBV2 and TRBJ1-5; maybe TRBD1 (5 bases). Germline CDR1 SNHLY, CDR2 FYNNEI. V lost 6 bases to trimming and J lost 7 bases, with 13 bases between them. The length of the CDR3 is 13 residues. The CDR3 DNA sequence: TGTGCCAGCAGAAAAACGGGGGACCAGCCCCAGCATTTT. This codes for CASRKTGDQPQHF.

The V call is TRBV2, the J call TRBJ1-2, with 8 bases identical to TRBD1. The ends lost 4 bases at V and 4 bases at J; junction bases unmatched: 2. Germline V lookup: CDR1 SNHLY, CDR2 FYNNEI. There are 13 residues in the CDR3. The CDR3 region is CASSGGQGYGYTF. Written as DNA, the CDR3 is TGTGCCAGCAGTGGTGGACAGGGCTATGGCTACACCTTC.

The chain couples TRBV27 to TRBJ1-2; D is unclear. Per the germline V gene, CDR1 is MNHEY and CDR2 is SMNVEV (reference sequence). V gave up 3 bases and J gave up 4 bases, with 15 bases separating them. The length of the CDR3 is 15 residues. The CDR3: CASSFQPDSVYGYTF. CDR3 DNA: TGTGCCAGCAGTTTCCAACCCGATTCAGTCTATGGCTACACCTTC.

This chain links TRBV27 with TRBJ2-3; D might be TRBD2 (6 bases). This CDR3 is built from 17 residues. Trimming took 3 bases from V and 5 from J, leaving 21 bases between them. CDR1 is MNHEY and CDR2 is SMNVEV in the germline V gene (reference sequence). Here the CDR3 reads CASSLGPGLNPIDTQYF. Written as DNA, the CDR3 is TGTGCCAGCAGTTTGGGGCCGGGACTCAATCCAATAGATACGCAGTATTTT.

This rearrangement joins TRBV19 to TRBJ1-4, with no clear D. Germline CDR1 reads LNHDA; CDR2 reads SQIVND (reference sequence). The V end lost 5 bases, the J end lost 7 bases, and 11 bases lay between the germline ends. The CDR3 extends over 13 amino acids. The CDR3 bases are TGTGCCAGTAGTTGGCAGGCGGGTGAAAAACTGTTTTTT. Amino acids: CASSWQAGEKLFF.

The rearrangement joins TRBV7-9 to TRBJ1-1; maybe TRBD1 (6 bases). Germline V CDR1 and CDR2: SEHNR, FQNEAQ (reference sequence). The germline V and J ends were trimmed by 6 bases and 1 base, with 12 bases remaining between them. This CDR3 has 14 residues. As DNA, the CDR3 is TGTGCCAGCAGTAAGACACAGGGGAACACTGAAGCTTTCTTT. Translation gives CASSKTQGNTEAFF.